The clone carrying this T cell receptor (beta chain) was seen a handful of times. The data stem from a study of blood T cells in healthy people across ages. The authors ran a second PCR of 7 to 11 cycles using a sample-barcoded 5' primer and a J-beta primer mix. Through a template-switch adaptor with 12 random nucleotides, each cDNA molecule received a tag. TCRdb processed the 5' RACE reads anew with MiXCR; each CDR3 protein has one entry. The sample has fewer than 800,000 distinct CDR3 sequences; 32% are singletons. V was pared by 5 bases and J by 4 bases, with 11 bases between. The CDR3 extends over 13 amino acids.

The sequenced material came from blood. The chain carries TRBV12-3 or TRBV12-4 and TRBJ1-1; no clear D. This TCR came from a woman over 75 in good health. The CDR3 DNA reads as TGTGCCAGCAGTCACGGACTCTGCACTGAAGCTTTCTTT. It encodes CASSHGLCTEAFF.